The entry below describes one T cell receptor (beta chain). These data come from a study of blood T cell repertoires in COVID-19. The overall study: T cells, B-cell-depleted T cells, or PBMCs supplied cDNA or gDNA.

The V gene lost 8 bases and the J gene lost 4 bases, with 5 bases spanning the gap. This CDR3 spans 10 amino acids. Germline V lookup: CDR1 SNHLY, CDR2 FYNNEI. Sequencing was performed with immunoSEQ multiplex PCR; in TCRdb, only in-frame clones are kept and a portion is missing. This table has fewer than 85,000 clones, approximately 80% appearing once. The specimen was peripheral blood. The chain joins TRBV2 to TRBJ1-1; no clear D. The TCR sequence derives from an older woman with acute or convalescent COVID-19. CDR3 protein: CASVFTEAFF. The DNA for the CDR3 is TGTGCCAGCGTATTCACTGAAGCTTTCTTT.